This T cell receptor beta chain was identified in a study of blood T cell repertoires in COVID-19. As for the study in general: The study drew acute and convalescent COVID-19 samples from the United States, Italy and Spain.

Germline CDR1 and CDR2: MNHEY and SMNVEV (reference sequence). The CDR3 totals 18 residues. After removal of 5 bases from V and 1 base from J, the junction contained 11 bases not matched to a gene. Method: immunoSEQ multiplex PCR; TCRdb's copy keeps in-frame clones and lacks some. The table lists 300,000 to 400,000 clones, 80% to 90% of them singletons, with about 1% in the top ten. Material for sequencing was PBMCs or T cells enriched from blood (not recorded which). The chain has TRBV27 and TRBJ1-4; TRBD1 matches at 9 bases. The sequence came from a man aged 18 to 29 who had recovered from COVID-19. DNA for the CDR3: TGTGCCAGCAGTCGCGGGACAGGGAGGGAAGGAACTAATGAAAAACTGTTTTTT. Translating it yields CASSRGTGREGTNEKLFF.